The TCR beta chain described here comes from a study of naive and memory T cell subsets. The SP2 primer and nested alpha and beta constant region primers amplified ligated cDNA in four rounds. Alpha and beta constant region primers primed reverse transcription for blood and skin samples. TCRdb re-derived calls from the 5' RACE reads in MiXCR, one entry per CDR3 protein. The sample has roughly 60,000 distinct CDR3 sequences; 6% to 8.5% are singletons. This clonotype has ten or more counts. TCR cDNA received a 3' ligated oligonucleotide that carried a UMI. Whole blood, roughly 2.5 ml, came from adult healthy volunteers. CDR3 size: 15 residues. V lost 4 bases, J lost 0 bases, and 5 bases stayed unmatched. Germline V gene sequence: CDR1 MNHNY, CDR2 SVGAGI (reference sequence).

The TCR comes from a female donor in good health. The chain carries TRBV6-6 and TRBJ1-1; 7 bases match TRBD1. The CDR3 protein is CASSLPGQMNTEAFF. For the CDR3, the DNA is TGTGCCAGCAGTTTGCCGGGACAGATGAACACTGAAGCTTTCTTT.